The 11 T cell receptor beta chains below all came from one sample that was sequenced in a study of OX40 agonist ivuxolimab in advanced cancers. Sequencing used immunoSEQ multiplex PCR; TCRdb keeps in-frame clones, though not all of them. This sample has about 81,000 clones, with around 90% found just once. The sequenced sample was CD4+ or CD8+ T cells sorted from blood, obtained in a trial of the OX40 agonist ivuxolimab. The receptors here all came from an adult with an advanced solid tumor such as melanoma, head and neck, liver or kidney cancer.

This clone was observed a single time. The V gene is TRBV5-8, the J gene TRBJ2-7; 7 bases align to TRBD1. Germline CDR1 and CDR2: SGHTS and YDEGEE. V lost 4 bases, J lost 6 bases, and 7 bases stayed unmatched. The CDR3 has 13 residues. The CDR3 loop reads CASSQGGRGEQYF. The CDR3 coding sequence is TGTGCCAGCAGCCAAGGGGGCCGGGGCGAGCAGTACTTC.

The chain joins TRBV19 to TRBJ2-3, with D perhaps matching TRBD1 or TRBD2 (5 bases each). The CDR3 runs 13 residues. Trimming stripped 6 bases from V and 1 base from J, with 8 bases between. The germline V gene encodes CDR1 LNHDA and CDR2 SQIVND (reference sequence). The CDR3 sequence: CASRRGGTDTQYF. The CDR3 DNA sequence: TGTGCCAGTAGGAGGGGAGGCACAGATACGCAGTATTTT.

This clone was seen only once. This chain uses TRBV6-5 with TRBJ1-2; possible D gene TRBD1, 5 bases. Germline CDR1 MNHEY, CDR2 SVGAGI. V was cut by 5 bases and J by 1 base, with 11 bases left in between. The CDR3 extends over 14 amino acids. For the CDR3, the DNA is TGTGCCAGCAGTAGTCAGGGACTTAACTATGGCTACACCTTC. This gives the protein CASSSQGLNYGYTF.

This clone was detected a few times. A read error may produce the germline difference seen at one junction end. The genes are TRBV7-7 and TRBJ2-5; a weak D match, TRBD1 (5 bases). The CDR3 is 14 amino acids. Germline assignment: CDR1 SSHAT and CDR2 FNYEAQ (reference sequence). CDR3 region: CASSLGADIETQYF. Written as DNA, the CDR3 is TGTGCTAGCAGCTTAGGGGCAGACATAGAGACCCAGTACTTC.

The chain combines TRBV5-6 with TRBJ1-3; unclear D gene. The V and J ends lost 3 bases and 2 bases respectively, with 6 bases between them. There are 13 residues in the CDR3. Germline-derived CDR1 and CDR2 are SGHDT and YYEEEE. As DNA, the CDR3 is TGTGCCAGCAGCTCCGGACCTGGAAACACCATATATTTT. Its protein product is CASSSGPGNTIYF.

This chain connects TRBV18 to TRBJ2-5, with 7 bases lining up with TRBD2. V shed 3 bases, J shed 11 bases, and the junction held 9 bases outside the gene matches. The CDR3 has 13 residues. The germline gives CDR1 KGHSH, CDR2 LQKENI. The CDR3 DNA sequence: TGTGCCAGCTCACCTGGGGGGGTTCAAGAGCAGTACTTC. This encodes CASSPGGVQEQYF.

The V and J genes are TRBV5-4 and TRBJ1-2, with D unclear. V shed 3 bases and J shed 6 bases, with 12 bases lying between them. CDR1 is SGHNT and CDR2 is YYREEE in the germline V gene (reference sequence). The CDR3 totals 13 residues. CDR3 coding DNA: TGTGCCAGCAGCTATTACGGGGAGCATGGCTACACCTTC. As protein: CASSYYGEHGYTF.

J is TRBJ2-5 and V is TRBV10-3, with a tentative D call TRBD2 (6 bases). This CDR3 has 14 amino acids. Germline-derived CDR1 and CDR2 are ENHRY and SYGVKD. V lost 8 bases, J lost 5 bases, and 18 bases lay in between. This CDR3 reads CAISGGETRETQYF. For the CDR3, the DNA is TGTGCCATCTCCGGGGGAGAGACCCGGGAGACCCAGTACTTC.

This clone was detected only once. This chain links TRBV5-1 with TRBJ1-2, with 7 bases lining up with TRBD1. The germline V gene encodes CDR1 SGHRS and CDR2 YFSETQ. CDR3 size: 14 residues. The V and J ends lost 0 bases and 4 bases, in that order; junction bases with no gene match: 3. The CDR3 bases are TGCGCCAGCAGCTTGGGACAGGGTAGCTATGGCTACACCTTC. Encoded protein: CASSLGQGSYGYTF.

This chain uses TRBV2 with TRBJ1-3; weak D call: TRBD1 (6 bases). The germline V gene encodes CDR1 SNHLY and CDR2 FYNNEI. This CDR3 region has 13 residues. Deletions cut 6 bases from V and 8 bases from J, with 14 bases between. The CDR3 nucleotides read TGTGCCAGCAGAGTGACAGGAGGGGACACCATATATTTT. Translation: CASRVTGGDTIYF.

Written as DNA, the CDR3 is TGTGCCAGCAGCTTGTTCGTCCTAGCGGGGGGCAGGTACCAAGAGACCCAGTACTTC. Its translation: CASSLFVLAGGRYQETQYF. The V and J genes are TRBV5-6 and TRBJ2-5, with TRBD2 matching over 11 bases. The CDR3 is made up of 19 amino acids. Germline V gene sequence: CDR1 SGHDT, CDR2 YYEEEE. The ends lost 1 base at V and 0 bases at J; junction bases unmatched: 11.